The 31 T cell receptor beta chains presented below share a single source sample, sequenced in a study of cytomegalovirus exposure and HLA in healthy donors. Both 60 Vbeta primers and 13 Jbeta primers went into the PCR. Data came from immunoSEQ multiplex PCR; TCRdb stores just in-frame clones and leaves some out. The table shows about 200,000 clones, with 73% occurring only once. Material for sequencing was PBMCs. The receptor set was obtained from a young woman in good health and CMV-seronegative.

The chain joins TRBV19 to TRBJ2-2, with no clear D. The CDR3 covers 15 residues. CDR1 is LNHDA and CDR2 is SQIVND in the germline V gene (reference sequence). V gave up 0 bases and J gave up 6 bases, with 11 bases separating them. The CDR3 bases are TGTGCCAGTAGTATAGAGCACAGTCAGTCCGGGGAGCTGTTTTTT. Encoded protein: CASSIEHSQSGELFF. Full variable domain (missing parts from reference TRBV19 and TRBJ2-2): DGGITQSPKYLFRKEGQNVTLSCEQNLNHDAMYWYRQDPGQGLRLIYYSQIVNDFQKGDIAEGYSVSREKKESFPLTVTSAQKNPTAFYLCASSIEHSQSGELFFGEGSRLTVL.

This chain joins TRBV30 and TRBJ1-1; 9 nucleotides line up with TRBD1. The CDR3 contains 13 residues. Germline-derived CDR1 and CDR2 are GTSNPN and SVGIG (reference sequence). Unmatched junction bases numbered 9, after V lost 4 bases and J lost 9 bases. Here the CDR3 DNA reads TGTGCCTGGATCCCCAGGACAGGGGCGAAAGCTTTCTTT. Its protein product is CAWIPRTGAKAFF.

The CDR3 region is CASSLAQTNTEAFF. CDR3 sequence (DNA): TGCGCCAGCAGCCTGGCACAGACGAACACTGAAGCTTTCTTT. The J gene is TRBJ1-1, the V gene TRBV5-1, with D unresolved. With 4 bases removed from V and 1 base from J, the gap between germline ends came to 11 bases. Germline V gene lookup returns CDR1 SGHRS and CDR2 YFSETQ. The CDR3 consists of 14 residues. The full variable domain, in which reference TRBV5-1 and TRBJ1-1 provide the parts outside the CDR3, is KAGVTQTPRYLIKTRGQQVTLSCSPISGHRSVSWYQQTPGQGLQFLFEYFSETQRNKGNFPGRFSGRQFSNSRSEMNVSTLELGDSALYLCASSLAQTNTEAFFGQGTRLTVV.

V and J are TRBV5-1 and TRBJ2-1; tentative D call: TRBD2 (5 bases). V shed 2 bases and J shed 8 bases, with 11 bases lying between them. Germline CDR1 is SGHRS and CDR2 is YFSETQ. The CDR3 sequence is 13 residues long. CDR3 residues: CASSFGVKDEQFF. As DNA, the CDR3 is TGCGCCAGCAGCTTCGGGGTCAAGGATGAGCAGTTCTTC.

This clone turned up a few times. The chain uses TRBV29-1 and TRBJ1-4; TRBD1 is a possible D gene (5 bases). The V end lost 4 bases, the J end lost 8 bases, and 20 bases lay between the germline ends. This CDR3 has 15 residues. The V gene's germline CDR1 is SQVTM and CDR2 ANQGSEA. CDR3 loop: CSVALRTQLGEKLFF. The CDR3 nucleotides read TGCAGCGTTGCCTTACGGACACAGTTAGGGGAAAAACTGTTTTTT.

The chain joins TRBV5-1 to TRBJ1-1; D unresolved. V was cut by 2 bases and J by 6 bases, with 14 bases left in between. The CDR3 is made up of 14 amino acids. Germline assignment: CDR1 SGHRS and CDR2 YFSETQ. In DNA, the CDR3 is TGCGCCAGCAGCTTCGCAGTCGAAGTCGCTGAAGCTTTCTTT. Translation: CASSFAVEVAEAFF.

The CDR3 region has the DNA TGTGCCAGCAGCTTGGGACGACAGGGGGCAAGGCAGCCCCAGCATTTT. Translated: CASSLGRQGARQPQHF. The rearrangement links TRBV5-8 to TRBJ1-5; 10 bases align to TRBD1. J was trimmed by 7 bases and V by 0 bases; bases with no gene match: 7. This CDR3 spans 16 amino acids. CDR1 and CDR2 from the germline V gene are SGHTS and YDEGEE.

The chain links TRBV25-1 to TRBJ1-2, with D maybe TRBD1 (6 bases). CDR1 and CDR2 (germline): MGHDK, SYGVNS. The CDR3 is 14 residues long. Trimming removed 7 bases from V and 8 bases from J, with 20 bases in between. The CDR3 DNA reads as TGTGCCAGCACCCCGTTCCTGGCAGGGGAGGGCTACACCTTC. Its translation: CASTPFLAGEGYTF.

The rearrangement uses TRBV2 and TRBJ2-3; 7 nucleotides align to TRBD1. The CDR3 has 16 amino acids. Germline lookup yields CDR1 SNHLY and CDR2 FYNNEI. V was pared by 0 bases and J by 1 base, with 4 bases of the junction left unmatched. CDR3 region: CASSEATGIGTDTQYF. The CDR3 nucleotides read TGTGCCAGCAGTGAAGCGACAGGGATTGGCACAGATACGCAGTATTTT.

This clone was counted only a few times. The chain has TRBV2 and TRBJ2-4; D perhaps matches TRBD1 (6 bases). The length of the CDR3 is 12 residues. Germline lookup yields CDR1 SNHLY and CDR2 FYNNEI. V was trimmed by 5 bases and J by 11 bases, leaving 13 bases between them. The CDR3 region is CASSTDRPLQYF. CDR3 bases: TGTGCCAGCAGTACTGACAGGCCCCTTCAGTACTTC.

This clone was seen a handful of times. The chain links TRBV19 to TRBJ2-7, with D possibly being TRBD2 (5 bases). V was cut by 3 bases and J by 3 bases, with 9 bases left in between. The CDR3 is 13 residues long. CDR1 and CDR2 from the germline V gene are LNHDA and SQIVND (reference sequence). The CDR3 is CASSIQRYYEQYF. As DNA, the CDR3 is TGTGCCAGTAGTATTCAGCGGTACTACGAGCAGTACTTC.

The chain carries TRBV6-6 and TRBJ2-3; 7 bases are shared with TRBD2. This CDR3 region has 15 residues. J was trimmed by 6 bases and V by 2 bases; bases with no gene match: 8. CDR1 is MNHNY and CDR2 is SVGAGI in the germline V gene (reference sequence). The CDR3 DNA follows: TGTGCCAGCAGTTACGGGCGGGAGCTCTCCGATACGCAGTATTTT. Residues: CASSYGRELSDTQYF.

In this sample, this clone turned up a few times. The gene calls are TRBV4-1 and TRBJ1-2; unclear D gene. This CDR3 comprises 19 residues. Per germline, CDR1 MGHRA and CDR2 YSYEKL. The V and J ends lost 4 bases and 0 bases respectively, with 24 bases between them. The CDR3 reads CASSPIRGSKVGANYGYTF. The CDR3 bases are TGCGCCAGCAGCCCGATACGAGGGTCCAAAGTCGGGGCTAACTATGGCTACACCTTC.

The chain recombines TRBV7-2 with TRBJ2-7; 14 bases map to TRBD2. In germline, CDR1 is SGHTA, CDR2 FQGNSA. J lost 5 bases, V lost 5 bases, and 8 bases had no gene match. This CDR3 has 16 amino acids. CDR3 sequence (DNA): TGTGCCAGCAGCCAAAGACTAGCGGGGGGGTACGACGAGCAGTACTTC. It codes for CASSQRLAGGYDEQYF.

The gene calls are TRBV9 and TRBJ2-2, with TRBD1 as a possible D gene (8 bases). The germline V gene has CDR1 SGDLS and CDR2 YYNGEE. Trimming cost V 0 bases and J 4 bases, with 16 bases left between them. The CDR3 is made up of 17 amino acids. The CDR3 loop is CASSVGPQGEGTGELFF. CDR3 DNA: TGTGCCAGCAGCGTAGGCCCACAGGGGGAGGGCACCGGGGAGCTGTTTTTT.

The chain is built from TRBV4-1 and TRBJ1-2, with D unresolved. The CDR3 sequence is 15 residues long. The V end lost 1 base, the J end lost 4 bases, and 13 bases lay between the germline ends. Germline CDR1 MGHRA, CDR2 YSYEKL. The CDR3 nucleotides are TGCGCCAGCAGCCAAGGGTCTACAGAAACCTATGGCTACACCTTC. Its protein is CASSQGSTETYGYTF.

The rearrangement uses TRBV6-1 and TRBJ1-2, with no clear D. Trimming removed 8 bases from V and 4 bases from J, with 11 bases in between. CDR1 is MNHNS, CDR2 SASEGT, per germline. The CDR3 contains 12 residues. CDR3 DNA sequence: TGTGCCAGCGTAGCCGACCCCTATGGCTACACCTTC. Translating it yields CASVADPYGYTF.

J is TRBJ2-3 and V is TRBV4-2; TRBD2 is a possible D gene (6 bases). The ends were cut back, 4 bases at V and 0 bases at J, with 14 bases in the middle. Germline V gene data show CDR1 as LGHNA and CDR2 as YNFKEQ. The CDR3 contains 16 residues. The CDR3 DNA reads TGTGCCAGCAGCCCCGGACTAACTCAGAGCACAGATACGCAGTATTTT. Its translation: CASSPGLTQSTDTQYF.

This rearrangement joins TRBV15 to TRBJ1-4; D perhaps matches TRBD1 (6 bases). CDR1 is LNHNV and CDR2 is YYDKDF in the germline V gene (reference sequence). The germline V and J ends were trimmed by 0 bases and 4 bases, with 15 bases remaining between them. This CDR3 contains 17 residues. The CDR3 sequence is CATSRDPGQLLNEKLFF. The DNA of the CDR3 is TGTGCCACCAGCAGAGATCCCGGACAGCTCCTTAATGAAAAACTGTTTTTT.

The genes are TRBV27 and TRBJ2-7, with D perhaps matching TRBD2 (5 bases). The CDR3 length is 14 residues. The V gene lost 7 bases and the J gene lost 1 base, with 14 bases spanning the gap. In germline, CDR1 is MNHEY, CDR2 SMNVEV (reference sequence). The CDR3 DNA sequence: TGTGCCAGCATGTCGGAGACGGGGTCCTACGAGCAGTACTTC. Translation: CASMSETGSYEQYF.

The CDR3 nucleotides read TGTGCCAGCAGTCTGACAGGGGTTGGTAACGAGCAGTACTTC. Protein product: CASSLTGVGNEQYF. The chain is built from TRBV6-6 and TRBJ2-7; 8 bases line up with TRBD1. The CDR3 contains 14 residues. Germline lookup yields CDR1 MNHNY and CDR2 SVGAGI (reference sequence). V dropped 5 bases and J dropped 5; count of bases not matched to a gene: 8.

The table lists this clone with a count of one. The chain uses TRBV5-4 and TRBJ1-2, with 9 bases aligning to TRBD1. The CDR3 runs 14 residues. Trimming cost V 5 bases and J 6 bases; bases outside gene matches: 8. From germline, CDR1 is SGHNT and CDR2 YYREEE (reference sequence). Here the CDR3 reads CASRRGRDRDGYTF. The CDR3 nucleotides read TGTGCCAGCAGACGGGGCCGGGACAGGGATGGCTACACCTTC. Full variable domain (missing parts from reference TRBV5-4 and TRBJ1-2): ETGVTQSPTHLIKTRGQQVTLRCSSQSGHNTVSWYQQALGQGPQFIFQYYREEENGRGNFPPRFSGLQFPNYSSELNVNALELDDSALYLCASRRGRDRDGYTFGSGTRLTVV.

This clone was detected a few times. In DNA form, the CDR3 reads TGTGCCAGCAGCTTAGCGACAGGTTATCGCTACAATGAGCAGTTCTTC. It codes for CASSLATGYRYNEQFF. This chain links TRBV7-8 with TRBJ2-1; the D gene is possibly TRBD1 (6 bases). The CDR3 is 16 residues long. The germline V and J ends were trimmed by 0 bases and 3 bases, with 12 bases remaining between them. Germline CDR1 reads SGHVS; CDR2 reads FQNEAQ.

The V call is TRBV28, the J call TRBJ1-3; a weak D match, TRBD1 (5 bases). Germline assignment: CDR1 MDHEN and CDR2 SYDVKM. The germline V and J ends were trimmed by 5 bases and 5 bases, with 13 bases remaining between them. The CDR3 runs 14 residues. In DNA, the CDR3 is TGTGCCAGCAGTCTACAGGCGAGGAGAAACACCATATATTTT. Residues: CASSLQARRNTIYF. The full variable domain, completed using reference TRBV28 and TRBJ1-3, is DVKVTQSSRYLVKRTGEKVFLECVQDMDHENMFWYRQDPGLGLRLIYFSYDVKMKEKGDIPEGYSVSREKKERFSLILESASTNQTSMYLCASSLQARRNTIYFGEGSWLTVV.

In its sample, this clone was seen once. The chain uses TRBV12-5 and TRBJ1-5, with 8 bases that match TRBD1. V was pared by 5 bases and J by 10 bases, with 10 bases of the junction left unmatched. The germline CDR1 and CDR2 sequences are LGHNT and FRNRAP. The CDR3 is 14 residues long. Here the CDR3 DNA reads TGTGCTAGTGGTCGCGGGACAGGTCGTTGTCCCCAGCATTTT. Translating it yields CASGRGTGRCPQHF.

The V and J genes are TRBV6-6 and TRBJ1-2, with D possibly being TRBD1 (5 bases). The ends were cut back, 7 bases at V and 8 bases at J, with 17 bases in the middle. The CDR3 is 13 amino acids. CDR1 MNHNY and CDR2 SVGAGI come from the germline V gene (reference sequence). The CDR3 loop reads CASTRDGGLGYTF. The CDR3 bases are TGTGCCAGCACCCGAGATGGGGGGTTAGGCTACACCTTC.

The chain couples TRBV5-1 to TRBJ2-1; 9 bases map to TRBD2. Germline assignment: CDR1 SGHRS and CDR2 YFSETQ. The CDR3 loop spans 16 amino acids. J lost 7 bases, V lost 4 bases, and 12 bases had no gene match. The CDR3, as DNA: TGCGCCAGCAGCCCCCTGGCTAGCGGGATCCGGAATGAGCAGTTCTTC. Protein sequence: CASSPLASGIRNEQFF.

The chain carries TRBV11-2 and TRBJ2-7; D ambiguous. V lost 0 bases to trimming and J lost 3 bases, with 15 bases between them. Germline V lookup: CDR1 SGHAT, CDR2 FQNNGV. The CDR3 has 16 amino acids. The CDR3 nucleotides read TGTGCCAGCAGCTTAGAGAGTGCCAACCCGTTCTACGAGCAGTACTTC. Translating it yields CASSLESANPFYEQYF.

This clone was seen only once. The chain has TRBV4-1 and TRBJ2-6; possibly TRBD2 for D (5 bases). V was clipped by 4 bases and J by 2 bases, with 9 bases between them. The CDR3 sequence is 15 residues long. Per germline, CDR1 MGHRA and CDR2 YSYEKL. CDR3 loop: CASSPVGAGANVLTF. The CDR3 DNA sequence: TGCGCCAGCAGCCCCGTCGGGGCTGGGGCCAACGTCCTGACTTTC.

In this sample, this clone turned up a few times. The chain uses TRBV28 and TRBJ2-3; 7 bases match TRBD2. The CDR3 length is 15 residues. V lost 5 bases, J lost 2 bases, and 7 bases stayed unmatched. Germline lookup yields CDR1 MDHEN and CDR2 SYDVKM. CDR3 nucleotide sequence: TGTGCCAGCAGTCCTAGCGGCGTACTCACAGATACGCAGTATTTT. The encoded protein is CASSPSGVLTDTQYF.

This sequence joins TRBV19 and TRBJ2-5, with 9 nucleotides matching TRBD2. V trimming: 1 base; J trimming: 1 base; junction bases outside the gene matches: 1. The CDR3 totals 15 residues. Germline V CDR1 and CDR2: LNHDA, SQIVND (reference sequence). The CDR3 DNA reads as TGTGCCAGTAGTATAGGACTAGCGGCCCAAGAGACCCAGTACTTC. As protein: CASSIGLAAQETQYF.